One T cell receptor beta chain is described in this entry. The trim removed 1 base at V and 6 bases at J, leaving 0 bases unmatched. This CDR3 spans 13 amino acids. Germline CDR1 reads SEHNR; CDR2 reads FQNEAQ (reference sequence). Measured with immunoSEQ multiplex PCR; TCRdb has only the in-frame clones, and not every one. The table has 100,000 to 130,000 clones, around 82% seen once; the top ten hold roughly 3%. This entry is derived from a study of cytomegalovirus exposure and HLA in healthy donors. Study-wide background: The approximately 110 validation repertoires used the same platform as the roughly 670 first-cohort repertoires, a later analysis reported.

The chain has TRBV7-9 and TRBJ2-4, with 7 nucleotides matching TRBD2. Input material: PBMCs. The source of this sequence is a woman aged 18 to 35 in good health and CMV-seronegative. CDR3 bases: TGTGCCAGCAGCTTAGGGGGGGGAAACATTCAGTACTTC. It specifies CASSLGGGNIQYF.